A selection of T cell receptor beta chains follows, all from one sample in a study of identifying expanded T cells in peripheral blood. The method was immunoSEQ multiplex PCR; TCRdb's version includes in-frame clones alone and lacks a portion of them. This sample has some 96,000 clones, with over 75% found just once. Source material: blood. These receptors all come from a person aged 18 to 69 in good health. Both conserved end residues are part of each CDR3. Each record gives: D gene, clone size, J gene, V gene, CDR3 protein, CDR3 DNA. The D gene is left open where the match is weak. Where a row states a size, it is once, few, many or the class of an expanded clone; other rows omit it.

TRBD1	.	TRBJ2-4	TRBV30	CAWSSWDSSNIQYF	TGTGCCTGGAGTTCTTGGGACAGTTCAAACATTCAGTACTTC
.	.	TRBJ1-1	TRBV5-1	CASSTGAGYTEAFF	TGCGCCAGCAGCACCGGCGCCGGGTACACTGAAGCTTTCTTT
.	.	TRBJ1-3	TRBV19	CASYTATGNTIYF	TGTGCCAGTTACACCGCTACTGGAAACACCATATATTTT
.	.	TRBJ1-1	TRBV6-5	CASRPPGWGEAFF	TGTGCCAGCAGACCCCCCGGGTGGGGTGAAGCTTTCTTT
.	.	TRBJ2-3	TRBV25-1	CASSRWSGSTDTQYF	TGTGCCAGCAGCCGGTGGAGCGGGAGCACAGATACGCAGTATTTT
.	.	TRBJ2-7	TRBV19	CASSIDVTYEQYF	TGTGCCAGTAGTATAGACGTTACCTACGAGCAGTACTTC
TRBD2	.	TRBJ2-1	TRBV5-1	CASTRTGGRAYNEQFF	TGCGCCAGCACCAGGACGGGCGGGAGAGCCTACAATGAGCAGTTCTTC
.	few	TRBJ2-1	TRBV30	CAWSDGALYNEQFF	TGTGCCTGGAGCGACGGCGCCCTCTACAATGAGCAGTTCTTC
.	.	TRBJ1-1	TRBV5-1	CASSLGSTEAFF	TGCGCCAGCAGCTTGGGGTCCACTGAAGCTTTCTTT
.	.	TRBJ1-5	TRBV4-1	CASSPDGEFYQPQHF	TGCGCCAGCAGCCCCGACGGAGAGTTCTATCAGCCCCAGCATTTT
.	.	TRBJ1-2	TRBV19	CASSIELGEDYGYTF	TGTGCCAGTAGTATAGAACTGGGGGAGGACTATGGCTACACCTTC
.	.	TRBJ2-5	TRBV4-3	CASSQEGPRQGETQYF	TGCGCCAGCAGCCAAGAGGGCCCTAGGCAGGGGGAGACCCAGTACTTC
.	.	TRBJ1-1	TRBV15	CATSPATSEIPVDGNTEAFF	TGTGCCACCAGCCCAGCAACGTCCGAAATCCCTGTCGATGGTAACACTGAAGCTTTCTTT
.	.	TRBJ1-2	TRBV9	CASSVVGTYGYTF	TGTGCCAGCAGCGTAGTAGGGACCTATGGCTACACCTTC
.	.	TRBJ2-1	TRBV7-3	CASSSRGGGLGSNEQFF	TGTGCCAGCAGCTCCCGTGGGGGGGGCTTAGGGAGCAATGAGCAGTTCTTC
.	.	TRBJ1-2	TRBV2	CASRVTGSDGYTF	TGTGCCAGCAGGGTAACAGGGTCGGACGGCTACACCTTC
.	many	TRBJ1-2	TRBV29-1	CSAEINGDGYTF	TGCAGCGCCGAAATCAACGGGGATGGCTACACCTTC
.	.	TRBJ1-6	TRBV5-6	CASRRRENSPLHF	TGTGCCAGCCGACGTAGGGAAAATTCACCCCTCCACTTT
.	.	TRBJ2-5	TRBV5-4	CASSLASGRAQETQYF	TGTGCCAGCAGCTTGGCCTCCGGCAGGGCACAAGAGACCCAGTACTTC
.	.	TRBJ1-5	TRBV30	CAWSPNGGNQPQHF	TGTGCCTGGAGTCCGAACGGGGGCAATCAGCCCCAGCATTTT
.	.	TRBJ2-6	TRBV30	CAWSQPSGANVLTF	TGTGCCTGGAGTCAACCGTCTGGGGCCAACGTCCTGACTTTC
TRBD2	.	TRBJ2-5	TRBV5-4	CASSLISTSGAQAQYF	TGTGCCAGCAGCCTAATATCGACTAGCGGGGCACAGGCCCAGTACTTC
.	.	TRBJ1-1	TRBV4-3	CASSPNVRSEAFF	TGCGCCAGCAGCCCAAACGTCCGCAGTGAAGCTTTCTTT
TRBD1	.	TRBJ1-6	TRBV25-1	CASTLTGTGSSPLHF	TGTGCCAGCACCCTTACCGGGACAGGGTCTTCACCCCTCCACTTT
TRBD1	.	TRBJ1-2	TRBV5-1	CASSLEPGQGGGYTF	TGCGCCAGCAGCTTGGAACCGGGACAGGGGGGGGGCTACACCTTC
.	.	TRBJ1-2	TRBV11-2	CASSLRGANYGYTF	TGTGCCAGCAGCTTACGCGGGGCTAACTATGGCTACACCTTC
.	.	TRBJ1-1	TRBV7-2	CASSLVPTALEAFF	TGTGCCAGCAGCTTAGTTCCGACAGCTCTTGAAGCTTTCTTT
.	.	TRBJ1-1	TRBV30	CAWRGATEAFF	TGTGCCTGGAGGGGAGCGACTGAAGCTTTCTTT
TRBD2	.	TRBJ2-7	TRBV9	CASSASGSLSYEQYF	TGTGCCAGCAGCGCTAGCGGGAGTCTCTCCTACGAGCAGTACTTC
.	few	TRBJ2-7	TRBV6-1	CAARWDRVYEQYF	TGTGCCGCCAGGTGGGACCGAGTCTACGAGCAGTACTTC
.	few	TRBJ1-2	TRBV2	CASSEAGSMNYGYTF	TGTGCCAGCAGTGAAGCAGGGTCCATGAACTATGGCTACACCTTC
.	once	TRBJ2-3	TRBV5-6	CATRGRGGADTQYF	TGTGCCACCAGGGGGAGGGGGGGCGCAGATACGCAGTATTTT
TRBD1	once	TRBJ1-1	TRBV11-2	CASSGLRGRTEAFF	TGTGCCAGCAGCGGTCTCAGGGGGAGGACTGAAGCTTTCTTT
.	.	TRBJ1-6	TRBV19	CASTLGEGSPLHF	TGTGCCAGTACATTGGGGGAGGGTTCACCCCTCCACTTT
TRBD2	.	TRBJ2-7	TRBV15	CATSKGTNYEQYF	TGTGCCACCAGCAAGGGGACTAACTACGAGCAGTACTTC
.	.	TRBJ1-1	TRBV6-1	CASKENRAVGAFF	TGTGCCAGCAAGGAAAACAGGGCTGTTGGAGCTTTCTTT
.	.	TRBJ1-1	TRBV5-1	CASSLPGSATEAFF	TGCGCCAGCAGCTTACCGGGATCTGCTACTGAAGCTTTCTTT